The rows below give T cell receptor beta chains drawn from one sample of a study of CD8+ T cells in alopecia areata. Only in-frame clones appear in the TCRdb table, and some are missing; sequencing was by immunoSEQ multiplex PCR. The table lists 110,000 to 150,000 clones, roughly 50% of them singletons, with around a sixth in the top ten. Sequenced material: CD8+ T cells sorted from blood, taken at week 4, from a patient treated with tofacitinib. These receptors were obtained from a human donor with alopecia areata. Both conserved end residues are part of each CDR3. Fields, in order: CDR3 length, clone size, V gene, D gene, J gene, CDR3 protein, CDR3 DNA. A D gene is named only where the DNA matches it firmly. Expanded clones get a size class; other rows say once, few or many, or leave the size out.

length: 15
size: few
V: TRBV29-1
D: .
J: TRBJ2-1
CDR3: CSVEDPSVEYNEQFF
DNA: TGCAGCGTTGAAGATCCGTCCGTGGAGTACAATGAGCAGTTCTTC

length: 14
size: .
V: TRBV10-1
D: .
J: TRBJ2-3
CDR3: CASSRTAQVDTQYF
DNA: TGCGCCAGCAGTAGGACGGCGCAGGTTGATACGCAGTATTTT

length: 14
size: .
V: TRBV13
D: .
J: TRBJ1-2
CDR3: CASSLTPKNYGYTF
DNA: TGTGCCAGCAGCTTAACACCGAAAAACTATGGCTACACCTTC

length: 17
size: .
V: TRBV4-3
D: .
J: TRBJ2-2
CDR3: CASSQEPWGQNTGELFF
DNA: TGCGCCAGCAGCCAAGAACCATGGGGGCAGAACACCGGGGAGCTGTTTTTT

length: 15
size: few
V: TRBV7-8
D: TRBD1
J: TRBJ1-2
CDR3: CASHIDRDLTYGYTF
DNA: TGTGCCAGCCATATCGACAGGGACCTTACCTATGGCTACACCTTC

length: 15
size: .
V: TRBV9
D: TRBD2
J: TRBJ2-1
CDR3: CASTFSGAGYNEQFF
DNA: TGTGCCAGCACCTTTAGCGGGGCGGGGTACAATGAGCAGTTCTTC

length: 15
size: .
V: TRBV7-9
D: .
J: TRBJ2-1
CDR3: CASSSRTRTYNEQFF
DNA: TGTGCCAGCAGCTCCCGGACACGAACCTACAATGAGCAGTTCTTC

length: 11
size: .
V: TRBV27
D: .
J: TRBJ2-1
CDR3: CASSLSNEQFF
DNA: TGTGCCAGCAGTTTATCGAACGAGCAGTTCTTC

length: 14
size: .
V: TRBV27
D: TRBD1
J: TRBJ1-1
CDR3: CASSDPTGWTEAFF
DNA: TGTGCCAGCAGTGACCCGACAGGGTGGACTGAAGCTTTCTTT

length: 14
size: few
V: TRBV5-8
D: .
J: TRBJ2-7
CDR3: CASSLEYRDYEQYF
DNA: TGTGCCAGCAGCTTGGAATACAGGGACTACGAGCAGTACTTC

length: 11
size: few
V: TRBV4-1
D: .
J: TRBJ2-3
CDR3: CASSQGDTQYF
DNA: TGCGCCAGCAGCCAAGGAGATACGCAGTATTTT

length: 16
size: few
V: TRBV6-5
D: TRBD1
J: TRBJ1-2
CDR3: CASSYTTTGGDYGYTF
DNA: TGTGCCAGCAGTTACACCACGACAGGGGGGGACTATGGCTACACCTTC

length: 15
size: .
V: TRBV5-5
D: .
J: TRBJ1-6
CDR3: CASSQGGGLQSPLHF
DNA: TGCGCCAGCAGCCAAGGTGGGGGGCTCCAGTCACCCCTCCACTTT

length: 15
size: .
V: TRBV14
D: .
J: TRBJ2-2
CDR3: CASSHRPGPGGELFF
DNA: TGTGCCAGCAGCCACCGACCGGGGCCGGGCGGGGAGCTGTTTTTT

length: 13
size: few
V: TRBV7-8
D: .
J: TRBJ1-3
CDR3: CASSSLSGNTIYF
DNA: TGTGCCAGCAGCTCCCTCTCTGGAAACACCATATATTTT

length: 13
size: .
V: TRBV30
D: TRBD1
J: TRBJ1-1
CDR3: CAWSQGGDTEAFF
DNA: TGTGCCTGGTCTCAGGGGGGGGACACTGAAGCTTTCTTT

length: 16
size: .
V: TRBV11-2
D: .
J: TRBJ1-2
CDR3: CASSWGPGARDYGYTF
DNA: TGTGCCAGCAGCTGGGGGCCGGGGGCCCGTGATTATGGCTACACCTTC

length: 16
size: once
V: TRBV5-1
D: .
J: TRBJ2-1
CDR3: CASSPLGGAPYNEQFF
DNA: TGCGCCAGCAGCCCCCTGGGGGGGGCCCCCTACAATGAGCAGTTCTTC

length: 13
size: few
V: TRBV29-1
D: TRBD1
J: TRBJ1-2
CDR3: CSVEPQGDYGYTF
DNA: TGCAGCGTTGAACCTCAGGGGGACTATGGCTACACCTTC

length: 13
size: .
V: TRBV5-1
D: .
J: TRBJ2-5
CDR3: CASMDTTSGTQYF
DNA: TGCGCCAGCATGGACACAACCTCGGGGACCCAGTACTTC

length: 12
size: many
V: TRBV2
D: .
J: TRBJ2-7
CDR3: CASEGEPYEQYF
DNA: TGTGCCAGCGAGGGGGAGCCCTACGAGCAGTACTTC

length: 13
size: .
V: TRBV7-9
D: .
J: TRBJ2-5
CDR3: CASSLGLEETQYF
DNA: TGTGCCAGCAGCTTAGGACTAGAAGAGACCCAGTACTTC

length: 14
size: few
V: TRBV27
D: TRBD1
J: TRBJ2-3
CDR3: CASSLGQGAAPQYF
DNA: TGTGCCAGCAGTCTCGGACAGGGGGCAGCGCCGCAGTATTTT

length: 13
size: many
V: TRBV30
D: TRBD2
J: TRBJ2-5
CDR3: CATILAGEETQYF
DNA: TGTGCCACGATCCTAGCGGGGGAGGAGACCCAGTACTTC

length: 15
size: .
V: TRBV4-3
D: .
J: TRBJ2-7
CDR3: CASSQESGNPDEQYF
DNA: TGCGCCAGCAGCCAAGAGTCCGGGAATCCGGACGAGCAGTACTTC

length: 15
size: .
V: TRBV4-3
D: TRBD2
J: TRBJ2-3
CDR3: CASSPRSGGTDTQYF
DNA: TGCGCCAGCAGCCCCCGCAGCGGGGGCACAGATACGCAGTATTTT

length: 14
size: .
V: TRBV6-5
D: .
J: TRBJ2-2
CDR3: CASSFLQGTGELFF
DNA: TGTGCCAGCAGTTTCCTACAGGGAACCGGGGAGCTGTTTTTT

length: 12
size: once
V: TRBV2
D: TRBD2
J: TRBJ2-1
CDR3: CATIGTTNEQFF
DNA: TGTGCCACCATTGGGACTACCAATGAGCAGTTCTTC

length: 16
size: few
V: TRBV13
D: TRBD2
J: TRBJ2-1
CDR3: CASTKNGLAGRNEQFF
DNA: TGTGCCAGCACCAAAAACGGGCTAGCGGGGAGGAATGAGCAGTTCTTC

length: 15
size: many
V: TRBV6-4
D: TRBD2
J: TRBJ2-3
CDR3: CASSEEAGGPDTQYF
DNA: TGTGCCAGCAGTGAGGAAGCGGGGGGGCCAGATACGCAGTATTTT

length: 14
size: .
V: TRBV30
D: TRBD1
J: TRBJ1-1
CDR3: CAWTRTGWNTEAFF
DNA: TGTGCCTGGACCCGGACAGGGTGGAACACTGAAGCTTTCTTT

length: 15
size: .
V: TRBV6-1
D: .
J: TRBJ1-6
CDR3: CASSLPSSYNSPLHF
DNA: TGTGCCAGCAGCCTACCGAGCTCCTATAATTCACCCCTCCACTTT

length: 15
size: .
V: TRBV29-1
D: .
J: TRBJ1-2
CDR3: CSVDGVRGANYGYTF
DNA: TGCAGCGTTGATGGGGTGCGGGGCGCGAACTATGGCTACACCTTC

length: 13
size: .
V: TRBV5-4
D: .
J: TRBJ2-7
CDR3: CASSLGPIYEQYF
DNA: TGTGCCAGCAGCCTGGGTCCCATCTACGAGCAGTACTTC

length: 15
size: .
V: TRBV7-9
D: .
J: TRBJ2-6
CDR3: CASSSGPSGANVLTF
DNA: TGTGCCAGCAGCTCGGGGCCGTCTGGGGCCAACGTCCTGACTTTC

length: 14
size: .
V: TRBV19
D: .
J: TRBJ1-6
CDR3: CASRRASYNSPLHF
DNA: TGTGCCAGTAGACGGGCCTCCTATAATTCACCCCTCCACTTT

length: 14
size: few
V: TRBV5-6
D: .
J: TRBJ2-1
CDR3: CASSWDFRVNEQFF
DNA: TGTGCCAGCAGCTGGGATTTCAGGGTGAATGAGCAGTTCTTC

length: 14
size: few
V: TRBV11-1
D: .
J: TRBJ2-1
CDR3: CASSSLLGHNEQFF
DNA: TGTGCCAGCAGCTCCCTCCTGGGTCACAATGAGCAGTTCTTC

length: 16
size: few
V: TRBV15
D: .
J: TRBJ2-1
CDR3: CATSSGRTEPYNEQFF
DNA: TGTGCCACCAGCAGCGGTCGGACAGAACCCTACAATGAGCAGTTCTTC

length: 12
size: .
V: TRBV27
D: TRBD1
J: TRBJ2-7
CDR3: CASSTGDHEQYF
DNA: TGTGCCAGCAGCACAGGGGACCACGAGCAGTACTTC

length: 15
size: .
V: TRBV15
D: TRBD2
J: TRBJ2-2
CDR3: CATLASGDSTGELFF
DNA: TGTGCCACCCTCGCTAGCGGGGATTCAACCGGGGAGCTGTTTTTT

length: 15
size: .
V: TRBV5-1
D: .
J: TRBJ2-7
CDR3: CASSLVAKHPSEQYF
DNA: TGCGCCAGCAGCTTGGTGGCCAAGCACCCTTCCGAGCAGTACTTC

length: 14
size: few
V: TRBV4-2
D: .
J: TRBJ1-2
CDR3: CASSLVGLNYGYTF
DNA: TGTGCCAGCAGCTTGGTCGGACTGAACTATGGCTACACCTTC

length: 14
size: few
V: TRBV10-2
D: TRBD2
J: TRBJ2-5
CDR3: CASSVAGEVETQYF
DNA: TGCGCCAGCAGTGTGGCGGGAGAGGTAGAGACCCAGTACTTC

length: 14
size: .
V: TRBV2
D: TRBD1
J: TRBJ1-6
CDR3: CASSDGQGQSPLHF
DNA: TGTGCCAGCAGTGATGGACAGGGCCAGTCACCCCTCCACTTT

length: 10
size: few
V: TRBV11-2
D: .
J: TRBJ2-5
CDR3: CASSEETQYF
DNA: TGTGCCAGCAGCGAAGAGACCCAGTACTTC

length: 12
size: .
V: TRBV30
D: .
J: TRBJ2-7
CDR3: CAWRDKTYEQYF
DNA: TGTGCCTGGAGGGACAAAACCTACGAGCAGTACTTC

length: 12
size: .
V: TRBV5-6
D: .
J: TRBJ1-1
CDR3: CASSSSTRKAFF
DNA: TGTGCCAGCAGCTCCTCCACCCGGAAAGCTTTCTTT

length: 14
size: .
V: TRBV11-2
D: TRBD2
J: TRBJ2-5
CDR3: CASSLEAGEETQYF
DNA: TGTGCCAGCAGCTTAGAGGCGGGGGAAGAGACCCAGTACTTC

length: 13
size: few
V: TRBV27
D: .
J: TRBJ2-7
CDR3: CASTPGSSYEQYF
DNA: TGTGCCAGCACCCCAGGGTCCTCCTACGAGCAGTACTTC

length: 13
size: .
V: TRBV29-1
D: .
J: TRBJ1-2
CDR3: CSVYSPPNYGYTF
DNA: TGCAGCGTTTACAGCCCTCCTAACTATGGCTACACCTTC

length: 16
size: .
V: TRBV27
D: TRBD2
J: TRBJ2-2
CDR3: CASSPRGVRGTGELFF
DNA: TGTGCCAGCAGTCCGCGGGGGGTGAGGGGGACCGGGGAGCTGTTTTTT

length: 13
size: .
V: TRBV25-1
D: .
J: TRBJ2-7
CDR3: CASSESGVHEQYF
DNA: TGTGCCAGCAGTGAATCGGGTGTCCACGAGCAGTACTTC

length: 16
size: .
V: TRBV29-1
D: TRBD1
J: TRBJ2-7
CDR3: CSVEDGDRGNSYEQYF
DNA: TGCAGCGTTGAAGATGGAGACAGGGGGAACTCCTACGAGCAGTACTTC

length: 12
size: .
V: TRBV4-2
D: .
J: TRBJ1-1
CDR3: CASTSQNTEAFF
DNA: TGTGCCAGCACCTCCCAGAACACTGAAGCTTTCTTT

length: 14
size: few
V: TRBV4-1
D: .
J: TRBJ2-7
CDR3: CASSQVTYAYEQYF
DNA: TGCGCCAGCAGCCAAGTCACCTATGCCTACGAGCAGTACTTC